A selection of T cell receptor beta chains follows, all from one sample in a study of identical twins. TCRdb reprocessed the 5' RACE reads with MiXCR, giving one entry per CDR3 protein. Among some 690,000 distinct CDR3 sequences, 21% were seen once, and the ten largest hold 4% to 4.5%. These data also formed part of another study, on T cells expressing NK-cell markers.

Sequencing was done on a sample of PBMCs. Receptors originate from a woman under 30 in good health. CDR3s leave out the opening cysteine and the closing phenylalanine or tryptophan. Clone size, where shown, is once, few, many, or a class for clones that have expanded.

size | V | CDR3
few | TRBV9 | ASTPGRGNQETQY
few | TRBV12-3/TRBV12-4 | ASTLTGGTGELF
- | TRBV10-3 | AISESNRLAGVQKSSYEQY
- | TRBV7-2 | ASSFLGRRNTEAF
- | TRBV5-5 | ASSLVGRAGVNEQF
few | TRBV20-1 | SGQLTYEQY
- | TRBV5-1 | ASSFSGAGETQY
few | TRBV10-3 | ASTDRDYGYT
- | TRBV6-1 | ASRGSAGKEKKETQY
- | TRBV6-5 | ASSYSSQGGSPLH
- | TRBV6-5 | ASSYSGLAKNIQY
few | TRBV20-1 | SARVAGGPDTQY
few | TRBV7-2 | ASSLAVGRESVNNEQF
few | TRBV29-1 | SVGTSGGFLTDTQY
few | TRBV7-7 | ASSFSVATGSYEQY
- | TRBV6-5 | ASSYGTGPYEQY
- | TRBV11-2 | ASSLSTGDLYEQY
few | TRBV12-3/TRBV12-4 | ANRITNYGYT
- | TRBV21-1 | ASSPRQCRSVRRDTQY
- | TRBV12-3/TRBV12-4 | ASSSLMATSTDTQY
few | TRBV12-3/TRBV12-4 | ASSLGLAGFGELF
- | TRBV12-3/TRBV12-4 | ASLRDSQEAF